This T cell receptor beta chain comes out of a study of T cell changes during pregnancy in multiple sclerosis. This clone was recorded once. This CDR3 spans 14 amino acids. Germline CDR1 LNHNV, CDR2 YYDKDF (reference sequence). V lost 0 bases, J lost 4 bases, and 9 bases lay in between. TCRdb's copy holds only in-frame clones and misses some; the assay was immunoSEQ multiplex PCR. The table records approximately 41,000 clones, around 91% of them present only once. The sequencing here drew on CD4+ T cells from peripheral blood mononuclear cells, taken in the second trimester of pregnancy. The chain joins TRBV15 to TRBJ1-2; D gene ambiguous. The TCR originated in a female donor with multiple sclerosis, enrolled in a pregnancy study. The CDR3 sequence is CATSRDGKLYGYTF. The CDR3 bases are TGTGCCACCAGCAGAGACGGGAAACTCTATGGCTACACCTTC.